This T cell receptor beta chain was retrieved from a study of CD4 T cells in relation to SARS-CoV-2 and coronaviruses. The overall study: ViraFEST: roughly 10-day antigen culture of PBMCs, then TCR beta CDR3 sequencing.

Per germline, CDR1 MNHEY and CDR2 SVGEGT. The V end was cut by 2 bases, the J end by 1 base, with 11 bases between. The CDR3 sequence is 15 residues long. Clones were sequenced by immunoSEQ multiplex PCR, and TCRdb holds only the in-frame ones, with some missing. The sample has about 15,000 clones, approximately 80% seen once. With regard to this clone: The antigen is unknown.

CD4+ T cells from unexposed donors were obtained before the COVID-19 pandemic (2011-2018). The cells were cultured for 9 to 11 days before CD4+ T cells were isolated. This chain joins TRBV6-2 or TRBV6-3 and TRBJ2-5; possibly TRBD1 for D (7 bases). The TCR sequence derives from a human donor in good health. The sample comprised CD4+ T cells from PBMCs, cultured in vitro. The CDR3 region has the DNA TGTGCCAGCAGTTACGGGCAGGGGGGCCAAGAGACCCAGTACTTC. This gives the protein CASSYGQGGQETQYF.